What follows is one T cell receptor beta chain and its context. The sample comes from a study of shared clonotypes between healthy human individuals. Study overall: The cohort had two women and three men, ages 18 to 49.

The healthy adult donors were HIV-negative and reported no recent acute infections or vaccinations. The replicate PCRs on unsorted PBMC were given about 320 ng DNA, which is around 31,000 T cell genomes. TCRdb's copy holds only in-frame clones and misses some; the assay was immunoSEQ multiplex PCR. The table records roughly 450,000 clones, 79% of them present only once. This sequence was found in a woman in her forties in good health. Some clones in this sample may be carry-over from other donors' samples. Sequences were obtained from PBMCs.

DNA for the CDR3: TGTGCCAGCAGCCAAGTCCAGGGCATTAACTCCTACAATGAGCAGTTCTTC. Translated: CASSQVQGINSYNEQFF. V gene TRBV7-9 combines with J gene TRBJ2-1, with a possible D match to TRBD1 (5 bases). V was clipped by 5 bases and J by 0 bases, with 17 bases between them. Germline V lookup: CDR1 SEHNR, CDR2 FQNEAQ (reference sequence). CDR3 length equals 17 residues. Complete variable domain (other parts from reference TRBV7-9 and TRBJ2-1): DTGVSQNPRHKITKRGQNVTFRCDPISEHNRLYWYRQTLGQGPEFLTYFQNEAQLEKSRLLSDRFSAERPKGSFSTLEIQRTEQGDSAMYLCASSQVQGINSYNEQFFGPGTRLTVL.